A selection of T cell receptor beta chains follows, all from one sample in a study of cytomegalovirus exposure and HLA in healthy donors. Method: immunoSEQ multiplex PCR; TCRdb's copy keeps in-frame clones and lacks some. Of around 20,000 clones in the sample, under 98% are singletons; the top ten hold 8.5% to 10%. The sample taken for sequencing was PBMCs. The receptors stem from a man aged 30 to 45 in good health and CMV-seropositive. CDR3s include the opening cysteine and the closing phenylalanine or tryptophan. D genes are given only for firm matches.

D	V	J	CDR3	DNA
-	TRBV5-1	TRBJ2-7	CASSPTLGTIRYEQYF	TGCGCCAGCAGCCCCACACTAGGAACCATCCGCTACGAGCAGTACTTC
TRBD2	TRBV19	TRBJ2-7	CASSIGSGRYPTSYEQYF	TGTGCCAGTAGTATCGGTAGCGGGAGGTATCCTACCTCCTACGAGCAGTACTTC
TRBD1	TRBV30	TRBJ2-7	CAWNRDRGSGEQYF	TGTGCCTGGAACCGGGACAGGGGGTCTGGCGAGCAGTACTTC
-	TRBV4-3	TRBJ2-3	CASSQAPGALPTDTQYF	TGCGCCAGCAGCCAAGCCCCAGGGGCGCTACCCACAGATACGCAGTATTTT
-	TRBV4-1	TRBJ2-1	CASSLGEAYNEQFF	TGCGCCAGCAGCCTAGGGGAGGCCTACAATGAGCAGTTCTTC
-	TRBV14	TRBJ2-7	CASSQGPGASYEQYF	TGTGCCAGCAGCCAAGGGCCAGGGGCCTCCTACGAGCAGTACTTC
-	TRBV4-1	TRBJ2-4	CASSQEVWQGLAKNIQYF	TGCGCCAGCAGCCAAGAAGTATGGCAGGGGTTAGCCAAAAACATTCAGTACTTC
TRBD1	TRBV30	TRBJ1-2	CAWSRQGPYYGYTF	TGTGCCTGGAGTCGACAGGGGCCCTACTATGGCTACACCTTC
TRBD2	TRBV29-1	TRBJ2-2	CSVGDGGRASGELFF	TGCAGCGTTGGCGATGGCGGGAGGGCCTCGGGGGAGCTGTTTTTT
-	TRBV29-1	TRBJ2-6	CSVDQRGPSGANVLTF	TGCAGCGTTGATCAGAGAGGCCCCTCTGGGGCCAACGTCCTGACTTTC
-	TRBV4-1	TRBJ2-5	CASSQGFGVEETQYF	TGCGCCAGCAGCCAAGGATTTGGAGTAGAAGAGACCCAGTACTTC
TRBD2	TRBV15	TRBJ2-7	CATSRGGGTYEQYF	TGTGCCACCAGCAGAGGGGGGGGAACCTACGAGCAGTACTTC
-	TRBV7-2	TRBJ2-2	CASSFGAGELFF	TGTGCCAGCAGCTTCGGGGCCGGGGAGCTGTTTTTT
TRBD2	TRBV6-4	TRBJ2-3	CASKTSGRDSTDTQYF	TGTGCCAGCAAGACTAGCGGGAGGGATTCCACAGATACGCAGTATTTT
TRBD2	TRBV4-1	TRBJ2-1	CASSQGVAGLRAYNEQFF	TGCGCCAGCAGCCAAGGAGTAGCGGGCTTGAGGGCCTACAATGAGCAGTTCTTC
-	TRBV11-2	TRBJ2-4	CASSVRVGSLTKNIQYF	TGTGCCAGCAGCGTGCGGGTCGGGAGCTTAACCAAAAACATTCAGTACTTC
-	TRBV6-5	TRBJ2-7	CASSGNYLSYEQYF	TGTGCCAGCAGCGGTAACTACCTCTCCTACGAGCAGTACTTC
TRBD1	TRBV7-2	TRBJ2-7	CASSFGQGPYEQYF	TGTGCCAGCAGCTTCGGACAGGGTCCATACGAGCAGTACTTC
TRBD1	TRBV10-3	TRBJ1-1	CAIRPGTGNHTEAFF	TGTGCCATCAGGCCCGGGACAGGGAACCACACTGAAGCTTTCTTT
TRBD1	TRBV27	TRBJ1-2	CASAQGMTGGGYTF	TGTGCCAGCGCCCAGGGGATGACAGGGGGAGGCTACACCTTC
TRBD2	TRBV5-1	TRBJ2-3	CASRGLAETDTQYF	TGCGCCAGCAGGGGACTAGCGGAAACAGATACGCAGTATTTT
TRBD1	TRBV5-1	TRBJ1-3	CASSLGTGIGGNTIYF	TGCGCCAGCAGCTTGGGGACAGGGATCGGTGGAAACACCATATATTTT